This T cell receptor (beta chain) emerged from a study of human T cells and chemical hapten exposure. Overall study: Patch tests applied 0.01% DPC to the upper back, read at 6 days. TCR yield per sample varied, mainly due to pooled library volumes. Study findings and constraints: With patch test score, the counts of PT1 expanded TCRs showed a positive correlation.

Under the authors' procedure: Sample TCR counts, which ranged from roughly 20,000 to 690,600, had a median of approximately 100,000. TCRdb re-analysed the RACE reads in MiXCR, keeping a single row per CDR3 protein. These V and J calls rely on TCRdb rather than the paper's analysis. The table shows 150,000 to 200,000 distinct CDR3 sequences, with about 14% occurring only once. About this clonotype: Antigen: not known.

The germline CDR1 and CDR2 sequences are DFQATT and SNEGSKA (reference sequence). The CDR3 is 15 residues long. After removal of 3 bases from V and 2 bases from J, the junction contained 7 bases not matched to a gene. Indicated time point: patch test 1, 2 weeks after DPC sensitization. Stated treatment: therapeutic diphenylcyclopropenone sensitization with weekly scalp DPC. The material was whole blood, obtained in connection with sensitization to the hapten diphenylcyclopropenone (DPC). The origin of this receptor is a woman aged 25 to 39 with alopecia areata. Some clones in this sample may be carry-over from other donors' samples. The V gene is TRBV20-1, the J gene TRBJ2-3; 8 bases agree with TRBD2. This chain's CDR3 is CSASPLSGITDTQYF. CDR3 in DNA: TGCAGTGCTAGCCCCCTTAGCGGGATCACAGATACGCAGTATTTT.